The T cell receptor (beta chain) described here comes from a study of cytomegalovirus exposure and HLA in healthy donors. Study-wide results and caveats: Generally TCR sequences proved uncommon, though certain public TCRs appeared in numerous donors. With later analysis, a missense DCLRE1C variant became linked to TCR beta V- and J-gene trimming. In a later analysis, HLA-associated TCR beta chains were more clonally expanded than equally common others.

This clone appeared a single time. Its antigen is currently unknown. CDR3 size: 14 residues. Losses at the gene ends were 0 bases for V and 8 bases for J; bases not matched to a gene: 3. Germline V gene data show CDR1 as ENHRY and CDR2 as SYGVKD. PCR involved 60 Vbeta and 13 Jbeta primers. Data came from immunoSEQ multiplex PCR; TCRdb stores just in-frame clones and leaves some out. The sample has about 160,000 clones; approximately 74% are singletons. This clonotype was sampled from a woman aged 25 to 39 in good health and CMV-seronegative. The rearrangement uses TRBV10-3 and TRBJ1-2, with 10 bases matching TRBD1. Sequencing was carried out using PBMCs. The CDR3 protein is CAISESGQGDGYTF. CDR3 sequence (DNA): TGTGCCATCAGTGAGTCTGGACAGGGGGACGGCTACACCTTC.